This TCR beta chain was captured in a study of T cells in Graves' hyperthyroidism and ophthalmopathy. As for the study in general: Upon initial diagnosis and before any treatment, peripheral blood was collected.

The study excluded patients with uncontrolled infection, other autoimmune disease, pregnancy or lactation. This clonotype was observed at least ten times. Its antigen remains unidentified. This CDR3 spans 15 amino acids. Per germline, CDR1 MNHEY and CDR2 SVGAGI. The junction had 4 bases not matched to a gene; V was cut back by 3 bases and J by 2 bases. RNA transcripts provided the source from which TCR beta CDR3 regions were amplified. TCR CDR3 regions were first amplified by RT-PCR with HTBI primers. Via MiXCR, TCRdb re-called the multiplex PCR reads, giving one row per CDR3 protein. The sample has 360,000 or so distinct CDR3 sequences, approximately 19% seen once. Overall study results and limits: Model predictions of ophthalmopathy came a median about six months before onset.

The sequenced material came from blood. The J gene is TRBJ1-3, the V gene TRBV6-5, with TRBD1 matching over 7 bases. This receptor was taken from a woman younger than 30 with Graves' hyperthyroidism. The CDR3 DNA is TGTGCCAGCAGTTATTCCGACAGGGCTGGAAACACCATATATTTT. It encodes CASSYSDRAGNTIYF.